The clone carrying this T cell receptor beta chain was picked up a small number of times. Its target is unknown. It was 95,000 to 100,000 TCR templates that were assayed per sample. The data were produced by immunoSEQ multiplex PCR, yet TCRdb's version contains in-frame clones alone and is incomplete. The table has approximately 82,000 clones, 87% seen once. This sample is part of a study of siplizumab effects on memory and regulatory T cells. Study-wide results and caveats: Under siplizumab, an average about 70% of mappable alloreactive CD4+ clones were Treg-derived, compared with approximately 30% in controls. Proliferating Tregs in siplizumab cultures were never verified as suppressive. Naive versus memory phenotype went unassigned for roughly 75-96% of proliferating CD4+ or CD8+ clones.

Germline V gives CDR1 LGHNA, CDR2 YNFKEQ. Trimming removed 0 bases at V and 8 bases at J, with 13 bases between. The CDR3 is 15 amino acids. The chain uses TRBV4-2 and TRBJ1-4, with a tentative D call TRBD1 (5 bases). The sequence was obtained from a human donor in good health. The material sequenced was Tregs sorted from blood. CDR3 amino acids: CASSQEAGGREKLFF. CDR3 DNA sequence: TGTGCCAGCAGCCAAGAAGCGGGGGGTAGGGAAAAACTGTTTTTT.